The 16 T cell receptor beta chains reported below all come from one sample, sequenced in a study of blood T cell repertoires in COVID-19. TCRdb's table, derived via immunoSEQ multiplex PCR, lists solely in-frame clones and lacks some. The data contain roughly 120,000 clones, around 80% of them singletons. The sample consisted of peripheral blood. The receptors come from a man in his fifties or sixties with acute or convalescent COVID-19.

This chain uses TRBV9 with TRBJ2-7; 7 nucleotides match TRBD1. V trimming: 4 bases; J trimming: 2 bases; junction bases outside the gene matches: 6. The length of the CDR3 is 14 residues. Germline lookup yields CDR1 SGDLS and CDR2 YYNGEE. The CDR3 protein is CASSKQGQTYEQYF. CDR3 bases: TGTGCCAGCAGCAAACAGGGACAGACCTACGAGCAGTACTTC.

This chain joins TRBV11-2 and TRBJ2-7; no reliable D call. V lost 5 bases to trimming and J lost 3 bases, with 14 bases between them. Looked up from germline, CDR1 is SGHAT and CDR2 is FQNNGV. This CDR3 comprises 14 residues. CDR3 DNA: TGTGCCAGCAGCCGCACCGGGTCTTACTACGAGCAGTACTTC. Translated: CASSRTGSYYEQYF.

The chain uses TRBV4-2 and TRBJ1-5; 7 bases are shared with TRBD1. Per the germline V gene, CDR1 is LGHNA and CDR2 is YNFKEQ. This CDR3 contains 16 residues. V trimming: 4 bases; J trimming: 1 base; junction bases outside the gene matches: 7. DNA for the CDR3: TGTGCCAGCAGCCCGGGGGACAGTCGAAGCAATCAGCCCCAGCATTTT. Protein: CASSPGDSRSNQPQHF.

This clone was observed a few times. This chain joins TRBV4-1 and TRBJ1-5; D not certain. The germline CDR1 and CDR2 sequences are MGHRA and YSYEKL. The V end lost 4 bases, the J end lost 5 bases, and 9 bases lay between the germline ends. The CDR3 contains 13 residues. CDR3: CASSRGSDQPQHF. CDR3 nucleotides: TGCGCCAGCAGCCGCGGTTCGGATCAGCCCCAGCATTTT.

V usage is TRBV21-1 and J usage is TRBJ2-7; the D call of TRBD2 is as the table states it, not checked on the DNA. TRBV21-1 is a documented pseudogene. This CDR3 is 18 amino acids long. The CDR3 DNA follows: TGTGCCAGCAGCAAAGTTACCGGGGGAAGGGATGGAGCCTACGAGCAGTACTTC. Residues: CASSKVTGGRDGAYEQYF.

V and J are TRBV7-8 and TRBJ1-2; no clear D gene. V lost 5 bases and J 6 bases, leaving 16 bases between the germline ends. Germline CDR1 and CDR2: SGHVS and FQNEAQ. The CDR3 has 14 amino acids. The CDR3: CASSTRHGLHGYTF. The CDR3 coding sequence is TGTGCCAGCAGCACCCGGCATGGGCTCCATGGCTACACCTTC. The variable domain in full, completed from reference TRBV7-8 and TRBJ1-2, reads GAGVSQSPRYKVAKRGQDVALRCDPISGHVSLFWYQQALGQGPEFLTYFQNEAQLDKSGLPSDRFFAERPEGSVSTLKIQRTQQEDSAVYLCASSTRHGLHGYTFGSGTRLTVV.

This clone was seen a handful of times. The same CDR3 arises from other DNA sequences in this sample as well. The chain has TRBV5-4 and TRBJ2-7, with 8 bases matching TRBD2. The germline gives CDR1 SGHNT, CDR2 YYREEE (reference sequence). V lost 0 bases and J lost 2; bases outside the gene matches: 4. This CDR3 contains 15 residues. The CDR3 sequence: CASSLVGGGTYEQYF. As DNA, the CDR3 is TGTGCCAGCAGCTTGGTCGGGGGGGGGACCTACGAGCAGTACTTC.

In DNA form, the CDR3 reads TGTGCCAGCAGTTTGGATTTCGCGGCAACTAACAATGAGCAGTTCTTC. Residues: CASSLDFAATNNEQFF. The gene calls are TRBV28 and TRBJ2-1; no reliable D call. The germline CDR1 and CDR2 sequences are MDHEN and SYDVKM. V shed 3 bases and J shed 5 bases, with 17 bases lying between them. The CDR3 runs 16 residues.

The chain carries TRBV3-1 (or the pseudogene TRBV3-2) and TRBJ2-1, with D perhaps matching TRBD2 (7 bases). The germline CDR1 and CDR2 sequences are LGHDT and YNNKEL (reference sequence). V shed 2 bases and J shed 5 bases, with 16 bases lying between them. This CDR3 has 16 residues. CDR3 coding DNA: TGTGCCAGCAGCCAATGGGGGGCGGGGGAGGACAATGAGCAGTTCTTC. As protein: CASSQWGAGEDNEQFF.

The chain combines TRBV7-8 with TRBJ2-2; TRBD2 might be the D (5 bases). The CDR3 is 14 amino acids. CDR1 SGHVS and CDR2 FQNEAQ come from the germline V gene. Deletions cut 0 bases from V and 3 bases from J, with 5 bases between. CDR3: CASSLAGDTGELFF. The CDR3 DNA follows: TGTGCCAGCAGCTTAGCGGGAGACACCGGGGAGCTGTTTTTT.

The J gene is TRBJ2-5, the V gene TRBV13; 15 bases agree with TRBD2. From germline, CDR1 is PRHDT and CDR2 FYEKMQ (reference sequence). The junction had 12 bases not matched to a gene; V was cut back by 3 bases and J by 7 bases. CDR3 size: 18 residues. The DNA for the CDR3 is TGTGCCAGCAGCTTTGGACTAGCGGGGGGGTCAAACATGGGGACCCAGTACTTC. Translated: CASSFGLAGGSNMGTQYF.

This sequence joins TRBV6-5 and TRBJ2-3, with D unclear. Trimming left V 6 bases short and J 5 bases short, with 9 bases between. The CDR3 is made up of 12 amino acids. Germline CDR1 MNHEY, CDR2 SVGAGI. In DNA form, the CDR3 reads TGTGCCAGCAGCTCAGTTTTAGATACGCAGTATTTT. Translating gives CASSSVLDTQYF.

The rearrangement joins TRBV29-1 to TRBJ1-6, with 8 bases matching TRBD1. V shed 6 bases and J 0 bases; nucleotides not matched to a gene: 4. The germline gives CDR1 SQVTM, CDR2 ANQGSEA. The CDR3 has 15 amino acids. DNA of the CDR3: TGCAGCGTCCGGACAGGGAACTCCTATAATTCACCCCTCCACTTT. It encodes CSVRTGNSYNSPLHF. The full variable domain, with the rest looked up from reference TRBV29-1 and TRBJ1-6, is SAVISQKPSRDICQRGTSLTIQCQVDSQVTMMFWYRQQPGQSLTLIATANQGSEATYESGFVIDKFPISRPNLTFSTLTVSNMSPEDSSIYLCSVRTGNSYNSPLHFGNGTRLTVT.

This chain joins TRBV10-1 and TRBJ2-2, with D unclear. The ends were cut back, 5 bases at V and 2 bases at J, with 3 bases in the middle. This CDR3 has 12 residues. The germline V gene has CDR1 WNHNN and CDR2 SYGVQD (reference sequence). The CDR3 DNA reads TGCGCCAGCAGTCTTAACACCGGGGAGCTGTTTTTT. Its protein product is CASSLNTGELFF.

The gene calls are TRBV3-1 (or the pseudogene TRBV3-2) and TRBJ2-1, with TRBD2 as a possible D gene (6 bases). Trimming cost V 6 bases and J 5 bases, with 20 bases left between them. The V gene's germline CDR1 is LGHDT and CDR2 YNNKEL (reference sequence). This CDR3 comprises 16 residues. The CDR3 here is CASRSKPGLPNNEQFF. Written as DNA, the CDR3 is TGTGCCAGCAGATCGAAGCCGGGACTGCCGAACAATGAGCAGTTCTTC.

The gene calls are TRBV14 and TRBJ2-2, with 8 bases fitting TRBD2. Germline V lookup: CDR1 SGHDN, CDR2 FVKESK. The CDR3 covers 16 residues. Trimming cost V 1 base and J 3 bases; bases outside gene matches: 4. Written as DNA, the CDR3 is TGTGCCAGCAGCCAAGTCGGGGGACTAGACACCGGGGAGCTGTTTTTT. It specifies CASSQVGGLDTGELFF. Drawing the rest from reference TRBV14 and TRBJ2-2, the complete variable domain is EAGVTQFPSHSVIEKGQTVTLRCDPISGHDNLYWYRRVMGKEIKFLLHFVKESKQDESGMPNNRFLAERTGGTYSTLKVQPAELEDSGVYFCASSQVGGLDTGELFFGEGSRLTVL.